These 18 T cell receptor beta chains were all obtained from the same sample, sequenced in a study of T cells in Graves' hyperthyroidism and ophthalmopathy. Amplification targeted TCR beta CDR3 regions from RNA transcripts. The HTBI primer set drove a first-round RT-PCR of the TCR CDR3. TCRdb itself ran the multiplex PCR reads through MiXCR, one entry per CDR3 protein. The sample records 410,000 or so distinct CDR3 sequences, roughly 14% being singletons. Material: blood. The receptors here all came from a man between 18 and 29 years old with Graves' ophthalmopathy.

Many counts were recorded for this clonotype. The chain combines TRBV4-2 with TRBJ2-3; 7 nucleotides line up with TRBD2. The V gene's germline CDR1 is LGHNA and CDR2 YNFKEQ. The CDR3 is made up of 15 amino acids. The V segment lost 3 bases and the J segment 0 bases; nucleotides outside the gene matches: 3. The CDR3 spells CASSQGGSSTDTQYF. The CDR3 coding sequence is TGTGCCAGCAGCCAGGGCGGGAGTAGCACAGATACGCAGTATTTT.

This clonotype was counted at least ten times. This chain connects TRBV6-6 to TRBJ2-1; D unclear. V lost 2 bases and J 9 bases, leaving 11 bases between the germline ends. The CDR3 totals 13 residues. Germline loops: CDR1 MNHNY, CDR2 SVGAGI (reference sequence). The CDR3 DNA reads as TGTGCCAGCAGTTACGCCGGGCGGCGTGAGCAGTTCTTC. Protein: CASSYAGRREQFF.

This clonotype came up many times. The V call is TRBV13, the J call TRBJ2-5; 7 bases are shared with TRBD2. V shed 5 bases and J 2 bases; nucleotides not matched to a gene: 5. The germline V gene has CDR1 PRHDT and CDR2 FYEKMQ (reference sequence). This CDR3 contains 14 residues. The CDR3 DNA reads as TGTGCCAGCAGCCTGGGACTAACTCAAGAGACCCAGTACTTC. Translated, it gives CASSLGLTQETQYF.

This clonotype was observed at least ten times. The chain combines TRBV9 with TRBJ2-5, with 7 bases identical to TRBD1. Germline V gives CDR1 SGDLS, CDR2 YYNGEE. J lost 1 base, V lost 3 bases, and 3 bases had no gene match. The CDR3 runs to 14 residues. The CDR3, as DNA: TGTGCCAGCAGCGGCCGGGACAGCCAAGAGACCCAGTACTTC. Residues: CASSGRDSQETQYF.

At least ten counts were recorded for this clonotype. The rearrangement links TRBV12-3 or TRBV12-4 to TRBJ1-5, with a weak D call TRBD1 (5 bases). Trimming shortened V by 6 bases and J by 1 base, and 13 bases separated the two germline ends. The CDR3 has 15 amino acids. The CDR3 DNA reads TGTGCCAGCAGCCGGACTGGGGGAAGCAATCAGCCCCAGCATTTT. As protein: CASSRTGGSNQPQHF.

There are a few counts of this clonotype. The CDR3 sequence is CASSLDLGGLNTEAFF. The CDR3 nucleotides read TGTGCCAGCAGCTTAGACCTGGGGGGATTGAACACTGAAGCTTTCTTT. This rearrangement joins TRBV7-8 to TRBJ1-1, with a possible D match to TRBD1 (5 bases). The CDR3 runs 16 residues. Deletions cut 1 base from V and 0 bases from J, with 12 bases between. Germline V gives CDR1 SGHVS, CDR2 FQNEAQ.

Many counts were recorded for this clonotype. The chain couples TRBV13 to TRBJ2-7, with TRBD1 as a possible D gene (6 bases). The CDR3 runs to 14 residues. The V and J ends lost 5 bases and 7 bases respectively, with 18 bases between them. Germline loops: CDR1 PRHDT, CDR2 FYEKMQ (reference sequence). The DNA of the CDR3 is TGTGCCAGCAGCCCCCCTCAGGGGCTTGGGGAGCAGTACTTC. It translates to CASSPPQGLGEQYF. The full variable domain, its missing parts supplied by reference TRBV13 and TRBJ2-7, is AAGVIQSPRHLIKEKRETATLKCYPIPRHDTVYWYQQGPGQDPQFLISFYEKMQSDKGSIPDRFSAQQFSDYHSELNMSSLELGDSALYFCASSPPQGLGEQYFGPGTRLTVT.

This clonotype showed up many times. The rearrangement joins TRBV7-9 to TRBJ2-7; 7 bases are shared with TRBD1. There are 12 residues in the CDR3. With V trimmed by 6 bases and J by 2 bases, 1 base remained unmatched. Per germline, CDR1 SEHNR and CDR2 FQNEAQ (reference sequence). CDR3 sequence: CASRQGTYEQYF. CDR3 DNA sequence: TGTGCCAGCAGACAGGGGACCTACGAGCAGTACTTC.

This clonotype showed up just a few times. The chain links TRBV5-8 to TRBJ1-2; maybe TRBD1 (5 bases). Trimming shortened V by 2 bases and J by 1 base, and 9 bases separated the two germline ends. The CDR3 is 14 amino acids. The germline V gene encodes CDR1 SGHTS and CDR2 YDEGEE. CDR3 sequence: CASSFGDRNYGYTF. The CDR3 region has the DNA TGTGCCAGCAGCTTCGGGGACCGTAACTATGGCTACACCTTC.

This clonotype was observed at least ten times. This chain joins TRBV20-1 and TRBJ1-6, with 9 bases lining up with TRBD1. This CDR3 is 20 amino acids long. Germline V CDR1 and CDR2: DFQATT, SNEGSKA (reference sequence). V shed 5 bases and J 0 bases; nucleotides not matched to a gene: 17. CDR3 nucleotide sequence: TGCAGTGCTGAACTCGGACAGGGGAGACTGCCTAGCTCCTATAATTCACCCCTCCACTTT. Translating it yields CSAELGQGRLPSSYNSPLHF.

A few counts support this clonotype. The V call is TRBV6-1, the J call TRBJ1-5; 9 bases fit TRBD1. The CDR3 covers 14 residues. V shed 7 bases, J shed 1 base, and the junction held 2 bases outside the gene matches. Looked up from germline, CDR1 is MNHNS and CDR2 is SASEGT. The chain's CDR3 is CASMGQGSNQPQHF. The CDR3 region has the DNA TGTGCCAGCATGGGACAGGGAAGCAATCAGCCCCAGCATTTT.

The J gene is TRBJ2-2, the V gene TRBV29-1; 8 bases are shared with TRBD1. In germline, CDR1 is SQVTM, CDR2 ANQGSEA. The CDR3 loop spans 14 amino acids. V dropped 4 bases and J dropped 8; count of bases not matched to a gene: 9. The CDR3 region has the DNA TGCAGCGTTGCCCAGGGGGCTCCGGAGGGGGAGCTGTTTTTT. Its protein product is CSVAQGAPEGELFF.

This clonotype was seen more than once but under ten times. This chain uses TRBV28 with TRBJ2-5, with TRBD1 matching over 7 bases. Trimming cost V 6 bases and J 1 base; bases outside gene matches: 8. CDR3 length equals 15 residues. The V gene's germline CDR1 is MDHEN and CDR2 SYDVKM. The CDR3 DNA reads as TGTGCCAGCAGAGGGACAGCCCCGGCCCAAGAGACCCAGTACTTC. Its protein product is CASRGTAPAQETQYF.

This clonotype was seen many times. Written as DNA, the CDR3 is TGTGCCAGCAGCCCCCAACACTCTGGAAACACCATATATTTT. Translating it yields CASSPQHSGNTIYF. The rearrangement links TRBV11-2 to TRBJ1-3; D remains ambiguous. Trimming took 5 bases from V and 0 from J, leaving 8 bases between them. The CDR3 totals 14 residues. Per the germline V gene, CDR1 is SGHAT and CDR2 is FQNNGV. Full variable domain (remainder filled in from reference TRBV11-2 and TRBJ1-3): EAGVAQSPRYKIIEKRQSVAFWCNPISGHATLYWYQQILGQGPKLLIQFQNNGVVDDSQLPKDRFSAERLKGVDSTLKIQPAKLEDSAVYLCASSPQHSGNTIYFGEGSWLTVV.

The chain combines TRBV29-1 with TRBJ2-3; 7 bases fit TRBD1. V was pared by 3 bases and J by 2 bases, with 2 bases of the junction left unmatched. CDR1 and CDR2 (germline): SQVTM, ANQGSEA. This CDR3 contains 13 residues. The CDR3 loop reads CSVDGTATDTQYF. As DNA, the CDR3 is TGCAGCGTTGATGGGACAGCCACAGATACGCAGTATTTT.

This clonotype showed up just a few times. V gene TRBV3-1 combines with J gene TRBJ2-7, with D uncertain. Germline V gives CDR1 LGHDT, CDR2 YNNKEL (reference sequence). The CDR3 is 16 residues long. V gave up 0 bases and J gave up 3 bases, with 15 bases separating them. The CDR3 region has the DNA TGTGCCAGCAGCCAAGAAACGCGGAACTTTAACTACGAGCAGTACTTC. Amino acids: CASSQETRNFNYEQYF.

This clonotype was observed at least ten times. This chain connects TRBV4-1 to TRBJ2-1; 14 nucleotides agree with TRBD2. In germline, CDR1 is MGHRA, CDR2 YSYEKL. V lost 0 bases and J lost 7; bases outside the gene matches: 2. This CDR3 comprises 16 residues. The DNA of the CDR3 is TGCGCCAGCAGCCAAGATGGACTAGCGGGAGGAAATGAGCAGTTCTTC. Translating gives CASSQDGLAGGNEQFF.

This clonotype has at least ten counts. This chain joins TRBV6-4 and TRBJ1-1; 7 bases are a match to TRBD1. The CDR3 loop spans 17 amino acids. The trim removed 4 bases at V and 1 base at J, leaving 12 bases unmatched. Germline V gene sequence: CDR1 MRHNA, CDR2 SNTAGT. CDR3 residues: CASSGDPRGQKNTEAFF. The CDR3 nucleotides read TGTGCCAGCAGTGGGGATCCTCGGGGACAGAAGAACACTGAAGCTTTCTTT.